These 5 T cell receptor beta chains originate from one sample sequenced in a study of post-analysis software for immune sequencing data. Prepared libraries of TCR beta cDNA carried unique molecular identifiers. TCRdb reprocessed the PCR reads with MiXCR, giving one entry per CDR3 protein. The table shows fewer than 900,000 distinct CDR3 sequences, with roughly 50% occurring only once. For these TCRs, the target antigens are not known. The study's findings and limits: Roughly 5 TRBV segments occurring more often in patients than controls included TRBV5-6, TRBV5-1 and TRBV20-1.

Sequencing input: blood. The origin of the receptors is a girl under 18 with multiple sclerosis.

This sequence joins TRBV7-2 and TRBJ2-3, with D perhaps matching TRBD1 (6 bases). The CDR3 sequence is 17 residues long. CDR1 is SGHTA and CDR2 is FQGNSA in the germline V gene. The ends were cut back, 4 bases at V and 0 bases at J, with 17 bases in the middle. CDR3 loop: CASSSPGTPPSTDTQYF. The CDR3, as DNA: TGTGCCAGCAGCTCGCCCGGGACACCCCCTAGCACAGATACGCAGTATTTT.

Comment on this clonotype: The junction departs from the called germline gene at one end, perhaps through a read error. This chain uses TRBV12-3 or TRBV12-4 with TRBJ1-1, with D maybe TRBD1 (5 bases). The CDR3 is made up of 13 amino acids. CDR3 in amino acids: CASGLSQGTEAFF. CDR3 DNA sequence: TGTGCCAGCGGTTTAAGCCAGGGCACTGAAGCTTTCTTT.

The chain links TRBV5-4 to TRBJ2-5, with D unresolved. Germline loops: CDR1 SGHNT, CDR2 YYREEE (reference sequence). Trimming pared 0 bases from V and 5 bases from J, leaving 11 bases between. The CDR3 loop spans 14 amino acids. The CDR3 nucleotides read TGTGCCAGCAGCTTGGACGGTAGCCGGGAGACCCAGTACTTC. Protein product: CASSLDGSRETQYF.

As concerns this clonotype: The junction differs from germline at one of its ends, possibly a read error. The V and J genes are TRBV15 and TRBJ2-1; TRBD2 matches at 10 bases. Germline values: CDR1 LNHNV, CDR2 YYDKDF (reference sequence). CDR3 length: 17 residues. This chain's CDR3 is CATSGDLTSGMNNEQFF. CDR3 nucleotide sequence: TGTGCCACCAGCGGAGATCTCACTAGCGGGATGAACAATGAGCAGTTCTTC. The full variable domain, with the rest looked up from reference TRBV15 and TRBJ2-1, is DAMVIQNPRYQVTQFGKPVTLSCSQTLNHNVMYWYQQKSSQAPKLLFHYYDKDFNNEADTPDNFQSRRPNTSFCFLDIRSPGLGDTAMYLCATSGDLTSGMNNEQFFGPGTRLTVL.

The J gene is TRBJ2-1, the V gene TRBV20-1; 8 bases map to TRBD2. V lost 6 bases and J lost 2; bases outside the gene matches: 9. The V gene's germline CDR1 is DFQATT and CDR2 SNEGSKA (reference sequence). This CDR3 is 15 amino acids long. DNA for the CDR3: TGCAGTGCCGAACTAGCGGCAAAAACCTACAATGAGCAGTTCTTC. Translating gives CSAELAAKTYNEQFF.